A selection of T cell receptor beta chains follows, all from one sample in a study of response to subunit inactivated influenza vaccine. TCRdb recomputed calls from the RT-PCR reads with MiXCR, one row per CDR3 protein. The sample has more than 550,000 distinct CDR3 sequences, roughly 10% seen once. This sample comprised PBMCs from blood, obtained on the day of vaccination. These receptors were collected from a man aged 50 or older who received an inactivated influenza vaccine. The CDR3 runs from the conserved cysteine through the conserved F or W. The order of the fields is D gene, V gene, clone size, J gene, CDR3 DNA, CDR3 protein. The D gene is left open where the match is weak. The size entry is marked missing in some rows and otherwise reads once, few, many or a size class.

d_call: .
v_call: TRBV19
clone_size: few
j_call: TRBJ1-4
cdr3_nt: TGTGCCAGTAGTAGAGGGCAGGTAACTAATGAAAAACTGTTTTTT
cdr3_aa: CASSRGQVTNEKLFF

d_call: .
v_call: TRBV28
clone_size: many
j_call: TRBJ2-7
cdr3_nt: TGTGCCAGCAGCCCCCCACCCAGATACGAGCAGTACTTC
cdr3_aa: CASSPPPRYEQYF

d_call: .
v_call: TRBV10-3
clone_size: few
j_call: TRBJ2-7
cdr3_nt: TGTGCCATCAGTCTTCAAAGTACCTACGAGCAGTACTTC
cdr3_aa: CAISLQSTYEQYF

d_call: TRBD2
v_call: TRBV10-3
clone_size: .
j_call: TRBJ2-3
cdr3_nt: TGTGCCATCAGTGGTAGCGGGGGGTACACAGATACGCAGTATTTT
cdr3_aa: CAISGSGGYTDTQYF

d_call: .
v_call: TRBV6-2/TRBV6-3
clone_size: many
j_call: TRBJ2-2
cdr3_nt: TGTGCCAGCAGTTACTCGAGCTACGGGGAGCTGTTTTTT
cdr3_aa: CASSYSSYGELFF

d_call: .
v_call: TRBV3-1
clone_size: once
j_call: TRBJ2-3
cdr3_nt: TGTGCCAGCAGCCAACGGGGCCACCAGTACCGCACAGATACGCAGTATTTT
cdr3_aa: CASSQRGHQYRTDTQYF

d_call: TRBD2
v_call: TRBV6-5
clone_size: few
j_call: TRBJ2-1
cdr3_nt: TGTGCCAGCAGTTACTCCGTGCGGGGGTACAATGAGCAGTTCTTC
cdr3_aa: CASSYSVRGYNEQFF

d_call: .
v_call: TRBV19
clone_size: .
j_call: TRBJ2-1
cdr3_nt: TGTGCCAGTAGAGGTAGGGGGGGAAAGGAGCAGTTCTTC
cdr3_aa: CASRGRGGKEQFF

d_call: TRBD2
v_call: TRBV12-3/TRBV12-4
clone_size: .
j_call: TRBJ2-2
cdr3_nt: TGTGCCAGCAGTTTTATTCCAGCGGGGGGTTTCACCGGGGAGCTGTTTTTT
cdr3_aa: CASSFIPAGGFTGELFF

d_call: .
v_call: TRBV2
clone_size: many
j_call: TRBJ2-1
cdr3_nt: TGTGCCAGCAGTGTGGAGGGTAGCTCCTACAATGAGCAGTTCTTC
cdr3_aa: CASSVEGSSYNEQFF

d_call: TRBD1
v_call: TRBV28
clone_size: .
j_call: TRBJ2-5
cdr3_nt: TGTGCCAGCAGGCGGACAGGGGAGACCCAGTACTTC
cdr3_aa: CASRRTGETQYF

d_call: .
v_call: TRBV27
clone_size: many
j_call: TRBJ1-3
cdr3_nt: TGTGCCAGCAGTGGCCAGTGGAACTCTGGAAACACCATATATTTT
cdr3_aa: CASSGQWNSGNTIYF

d_call: TRBD2
v_call: TRBV20-1
clone_size: few
j_call: TRBJ2-1
cdr3_nt: TGCAGTGCCGAGGGGACTACTAGCGGGAGGATGGATGAGCAGTTCTTC
cdr3_aa: CSAEGTTSGRMDEQFF

d_call: .
v_call: TRBV12-3/TRBV12-4
clone_size: few
j_call: TRBJ2-7
cdr3_nt: TGTGCCAGCAGTTTTCAGGGGGGGCTCGAGCAGTACTTC
cdr3_aa: CASSFQGGLEQYF

d_call: .
v_call: TRBV11-2
clone_size: few
j_call: TRBJ2-1
cdr3_nt: TGTGCCAGCAGCTTAGCCTTTGTAGGTAGTCTCTACAATGAGCAGTTCTTC
cdr3_aa: CASSLAFVGSLYNEQFF

d_call: .
v_call: TRBV5-1
clone_size: .
j_call: TRBJ2-2
cdr3_nt: TGCGCCAGCAGCTCGCACCCCACCGGGGAGCTGTTTTTT
cdr3_aa: CASSSHPTGELFF

d_call: .
v_call: TRBV9
clone_size: few
j_call: TRBJ2-1
cdr3_nt: TGTGCCAGCAGCGCTGACAGCTCGGGCAATGAGCAGTTCTTC
cdr3_aa: CASSADSSGNEQFF

d_call: .
v_call: TRBV3-1
clone_size: few
j_call: TRBJ2-2
cdr3_nt: TGTGCCAGCAGCCAAGATCTACGGACCACCGGGGAGCTGTTTTTT
cdr3_aa: CASSQDLRTTGELFF

d_call: .
v_call: TRBV5-5
clone_size: few
j_call: TRBJ2-2
cdr3_nt: TGTGCCAGCAGCTCAAGGACAGCCAGGAACACCGGGGAGCTGTTTTTT
cdr3_aa: CASSSRTARNTGELFF

d_call: .
v_call: TRBV20-1
clone_size: many
j_call: TRBJ1-6
cdr3_nt: TGCAGTGCTCCCTGGTGGACAGATGGAAAGGGTTCACCCCTCCACTTT
cdr3_aa: CSAPWWTDGKGSPLHF

d_call: TRBD2
v_call: TRBV29-1
clone_size: many
j_call: TRBJ2-7
cdr3_nt: TGCAGCGGCCGTAGCGGGAGCAACGAGCAGTACTTC
cdr3_aa: CSGRSGSNEQYF

d_call: TRBD2
v_call: TRBV7-2
clone_size: .
j_call: TRBJ2-2
cdr3_nt: TGTGCCAGCAGCCGGAGACTAGCGGGGGGGCCGAGCGGGGAGCTGTTTTTT
cdr3_aa: CASSRRLAGGPSGELFF

d_call: .
v_call: TRBV20-1
clone_size: few
j_call: TRBJ2-3
cdr3_nt: TGCAGTGCTACTATACTAGGACGGGGGATACCAGATACGCAGTATTTT
cdr3_aa: CSATILGRGIPDTQYF

d_call: .
v_call: TRBV30
clone_size: few
j_call: TRBJ2-7
cdr3_nt: TGTGCCTGGAGTGTGGCAGGGATCCCCTACGAGCAGTACTTC
cdr3_aa: CAWSVAGIPYEQYF

d_call: .
v_call: TRBV27
clone_size: medium-sized
j_call: TRBJ2-1
cdr3_nt: TGTGCCAGCAGTTTATTGGGTGACAATGAGCAGTTCTTC
cdr3_aa: CASSLLGDNEQFF

d_call: TRBD1
v_call: TRBV11-2
clone_size: .
j_call: TRBJ1-2
cdr3_nt: TGTGCCAGCAGCCTGGGACCGGGACAGGGGCGGAACTATGGCTACACCTTC
cdr3_aa: CASSLGPGQGRNYGYTF

d_call: .
v_call: TRBV5-1
clone_size: many
j_call: TRBJ2-1
cdr3_nt: TGCGCCAGCGACCCGGGGTTGAAGGCTTACAATGAGCAGTTCTTC
cdr3_aa: CASDPGLKAYNEQFF

d_call: TRBD1
v_call: TRBV7-8
clone_size: few
j_call: TRBJ2-3
cdr3_nt: TGTGCCAGCAGCTTGCCCTCCGGGACAGCGGCAGATACGCAGTATTTT
cdr3_aa: CASSLPSGTAADTQYF

d_call: TRBD2
v_call: TRBV5-1
clone_size: .
j_call: TRBJ2-7
cdr3_nt: TGCGCCAGCAGCTCGGGGGGACTAGCGGAGACATCCTACGAGCAGTACTTC
cdr3_aa: CASSSGGLAETSYEQYF

d_call: .
v_call: TRBV29-1
clone_size: .
j_call: TRBJ1-3
cdr3_nt: TGCAGCGCGACAGAGACCCCCTCTGGAAACACCATATATTTT
cdr3_aa: CSATETPSGNTIYF

d_call: TRBD1
v_call: TRBV30
clone_size: .
j_call: TRBJ1-1
cdr3_nt: TGTGCCTGGAAGCGACAGGGGAACACTGAAGCTTTCTTT
cdr3_aa: CAWKRQGNTEAFF

d_call: .
v_call: TRBV20-1
clone_size: .
j_call: TRBJ2-5
cdr3_nt: TGCAGTGCTAGAGCCCCTTCTGAGACCCAGTACTTC
cdr3_aa: CSARAPSETQYF

d_call: TRBD2
v_call: TRBV28
clone_size: many
j_call: TRBJ2-7
cdr3_nt: TGTGCCAGCAGTTTATTAGCGGGAGGGTTCATGGACGAGCAGTACTTC
cdr3_aa: CASSLLAGGFMDEQYF

d_call: .
v_call: TRBV18
clone_size: .
j_call: TRBJ2-7
cdr3_nt: TGTGCCAGCTCCTCCGGGGGACCTGGCGAGCAGTACTTC
cdr3_aa: CASSSGGPGEQYF

d_call: TRBD1
v_call: TRBV5-1
clone_size: many
j_call: TRBJ2-7
cdr3_nt: TGCGCCAGCAGTCGGACAGGGGGGGAGCAGTACTTC
cdr3_aa: CASSRTGGEQYF

d_call: .
v_call: TRBV15
clone_size: many
j_call: TRBJ1-2
cdr3_nt: TGTGCCACCAGCCGCGATACAGGGCATGAGGGCTACACCTTC
cdr3_aa: CATSRDTGHEGYTF

d_call: .
v_call: TRBV4-1
clone_size: many
j_call: TRBJ2-2
cdr3_nt: TGCGCCAGCAGCCAAGCAGGGACCACGAACACCGGGGAGCTGTTTTTT
cdr3_aa: CASSQAGTTNTGELFF

d_call: TRBD2
v_call: TRBV12-3/TRBV12-4
clone_size: few
j_call: TRBJ2-1
cdr3_nt: TGTGCCAGCAGCCGTGGGACTAGCGGGAGGGATTACAATGAGCAGTTCTTC
cdr3_aa: CASSRGTSGRDYNEQFF

d_call: TRBD2
v_call: TRBV3-1
clone_size: .
j_call: TRBJ2-1
cdr3_nt: TGTGCCAGCAGCCAAGGGGCCGGGCTAGCGGGAGGCAATGAGCAGTTCTTC
cdr3_aa: CASSQGAGLAGGNEQFF

d_call: .
v_call: TRBV5-1
clone_size: many
j_call: TRBJ1-6
cdr3_nt: TGCGCCAGCAGCTTTAAACCCATAGGTGGGGGGGGTTCACCCCTCCACTTT
cdr3_aa: CASSFKPIGGGGSPLHF

d_call: .
v_call: TRBV12-3/TRBV12-4
clone_size: few
j_call: TRBJ1-2
cdr3_nt: TGTGCCAGCAGTTTACAGATATATGGCTACACCTTC
cdr3_aa: CASSLQIYGYTF

d_call: .
v_call: TRBV9
clone_size: few
j_call: TRBJ2-3
cdr3_nt: TGTGCCAGCAGCGTAGGGCAGGGAGGAGGCACAGATACGCAGTATTTT
cdr3_aa: CASSVGQGGGTDTQYF

d_call: TRBD2
v_call: TRBV28
clone_size: few
j_call: TRBJ2-3
cdr3_nt: TGTGCCAGCAGTCCGCTGGGGGTAGCGGGGGACACAGATACGCAGTATTTT
cdr3_aa: CASSPLGVAGDTDTQYF

d_call: TRBD2
v_call: TRBV4-2
clone_size: .
j_call: TRBJ2-1
cdr3_nt: TGTGCCAGCAATTCCGGGACTAGCGGGAGGGCCGACTCCTACAATGAGCAGTTCTTC
cdr3_aa: CASNSGTSGRADSYNEQFF

d_call: .
v_call: TRBV3-1
clone_size: .
j_call: TRBJ2-7
cdr3_nt: TGTGCCAGCCAGAATGATGTCGAGCAGTACTTC
cdr3_aa: CASQNDVEQYF

d_call: .
v_call: TRBV20-1
clone_size: many
j_call: TRBJ2-1
cdr3_nt: TGCAGTGCTAGTCCCAGTCACGATGAGCAGTTCTTC
cdr3_aa: CSASPSHDEQFF